The 24 T cell receptor beta chains below were found in one sample sequenced in a study of blood T cell repertoires in COVID-19. Profiling relied on immunoSEQ multiplex PCR, and the TCRdb table lists in-frame clones only, not all of them. This table holds 230,000 or so clones, about 88% found once. The material sequenced was PBMCs or T cells enriched from blood (not recorded which). The origin of the receptors is a woman in her fifties or sixties who had been exposed to COVID-19.

This clone was detected a few times. This CDR3 reads CASSPQTGGAETQYF. DNA for the CDR3: TGTGCCAGCAGCCCCCAGACAGGGGGCGCAGAGACCCAGTACTTC. This chain connects TRBV5-4 to TRBJ2-5, with 10 nucleotides matching TRBD1. Germline V gene lookup returns CDR1 SGHNT and CDR2 YYREEE (reference sequence). V lost 4 bases to trimming and J lost 4 bases; unmatched junction nucleotides: 7. The CDR3 has 15 residues.

This clone has just a few counts. The chain carries TRBV7-9 and TRBJ1-1, with TRBD1 matching 11 bases. There are 15 residues in the CDR3. The V gene's germline CDR1 is SEHNR and CDR2 FQNEAQ (reference sequence). V was pared by 7 bases and J by 4 bases, with 8 bases of the junction left unmatched. CDR3 sequence: CASTWTGTGGTEAFF. The DNA of the CDR3 is TGTGCCAGCACCTGGACCGGGACAGGGGGCACTGAAGCTTTCTTT.

The chain uses TRBV6-5 and TRBJ1-6, with D unresolved. V lost 4 bases to trimming and J lost 6 bases, with 10 bases between them. CDR3 size: 14 residues. Germline CDR1 and CDR2: MNHEY and SVGAGI. For the CDR3, the DNA is TGTGCCAGCAGTTCTACCTTATTTAATTCACCCCTCCACTTT. Amino acids: CASSSTLFNSPLHF.

This clone has just a few counts. This same CDR3 is encoded by further DNA sequences in the sample. The rearrangement joins TRBV5-1 to TRBJ1-1, with D perhaps matching TRBD1 (5 bases). Trimming took 0 bases from V and 0 from J, leaving 9 bases between them. CDR1 is SGHRS, CDR2 YFSETQ, per germline. The CDR3 consists of 15 residues. The CDR3 region is CASSLGAGLNTEAFF. CDR3 coding DNA: TGCGCCAGCAGCTTGGGAGCAGGGCTGAACACTGAAGCTTTCTTT.

The genes are TRBV6-2 or TRBV6-3 and TRBJ1-1; 8 bases map to TRBD1. CDR3 length: 14 amino acids. Per the germline V gene, CDR1 is MNHEY and CDR2 is SVGEGT. J was trimmed by 8 bases and V by 2 bases; bases with no gene match: 7. The CDR3 spells CASSYLTGDREAFF. CDR3 nucleotide sequence: TGTGCCAGCAGTTACCTAACGGGGGACAGGGAAGCTTTCTTT.

This clone came up a few times. The V call is TRBV5-8, the J call TRBJ2-3; 8 bases fit TRBD2. CDR3 length: 14 amino acids. CDR1 and CDR2 (germline): SGHTS, YDEGEE. V lost 4 bases and J lost 5; bases outside the gene matches: 6. The CDR3 nucleotides are TGTGCCAGCAGCCTGCGGGGGGCGCAAGATACGCAGTATTTT. Translating it yields CASSLRGAQDTQYF.

The rearrangement joins TRBV24-1 to TRBJ1-2; 9 nucleotides align to TRBD1. The CDR3 is 16 amino acids. Losses at the gene ends were 5 bases for V and 4 bases for J; bases not matched to a gene: 10. Germline V gene sequence: CDR1 KGHDR, CDR2 SFDVKD. Written as DNA, the CDR3 is TGTGCCACCAGTGGCTTAAGACAGGGGGGAAGCTATGGCTACACCTTC. Translation gives CATSGLRQGGSYGYTF.

The CDR3 protein is CASSFSRASPLHF. The CDR3 region has the DNA TGTGCCAGCAGCTTTTCCAGGGCTTCACCCCTCCACTTT. The chain is built from TRBV5-6 and TRBJ1-6; weak D call: TRBD1 (5 bases). Germline CDR1 SGHDT, CDR2 YYEEEE. The CDR3 totals 13 residues. The V and J ends lost 2 bases and 9 bases respectively, with 9 bases between them.

The chain combines TRBV3-1 (or the pseudogene TRBV3-2) with TRBJ1-5; 8 bases map to TRBD1. CDR1 LGHDT and CDR2 YNNKEL come from the germline V gene (reference sequence). After removal of 3 bases from V and 9 bases from J, the junction contained 4 bases not matched to a gene. This CDR3 has 13 residues. CDR3 sequence reads: CASSQWTGRPQHF. The CDR3 DNA reads as TGTGCCAGCAGCCAGTGGACAGGGCGGCCCCAGCATTTT.

The genes are TRBV19 and TRBJ1-5; no clear D gene. The V gene's germline CDR1 is LNHDA and CDR2 SQIVND (reference sequence). Between the trimmed V and J ends, which lost 1 base and 5 bases, there was a span of 6 bases. The CDR3 loop spans 13 amino acids. The CDR3 sequence is CASSIASYQPQHF. CDR3 nucleotide sequence: TGTGCCAGTAGTATAGCCAGTTATCAGCCCCAGCATTTT.

This chain links TRBV19 with TRBJ2-1; 12 nucleotides line up with TRBD2. This CDR3 comprises 16 residues. In germline, CDR1 is LNHDA, CDR2 SQIVND (reference sequence). The V and J ends lost 4 bases and 2 bases, in that order; junction bases with no gene match: 3. The CDR3: CASSNRLAGAYNEQFF. The CDR3 DNA is TGTGCCAGTAGTAACCGACTAGCGGGGGCCTACAATGAGCAGTTCTTC. The complete variable domain, with remaining parts taken from reference TRBV19 and TRBJ2-1, reads DGGITQSPKYLFRKEGQNVTLSCEQNLNHDAMYWYRQDPGQGLRLIYYSQIVNDFQKGDIAEGYSVSREKKESFPLTVTSAQKNPTAFYLCASSNRLAGAYNEQFFGPGTRLTVL.

A few counts support this clone. The V and J genes are TRBV11-1 and TRBJ1-1; D uncertain. Trimming took off 2 bases at V and 1 base at J, with 5 bases between the two ends. CDR1 and CDR2 from the germline V gene are SGHAT and FQDESV (reference sequence). The length of the CDR3 is 13 residues. This CDR3 reads CASSLSGNTEAFF. The DNA for the CDR3 is TGTGCCAGCAGCTTATCAGGGAACACTGAAGCTTTCTTT.

Comments on this clone: Distinct nucleotide sequences in the sample also encode this CDR3. V usage is TRBV28 and J usage is TRBJ1-5; D unclear. Germline V gene lookup returns CDR1 MDHEN and CDR2 SYDVKM. V was cut by 6 bases and J by 2 bases, with 5 bases left in between. This CDR3 spans 12 amino acids. CDR3 sequence: CASSPGNQPQHF. DNA for the CDR3: TGTGCCAGCAGCCCGGGCAATCAGCCCCAGCATTTT.

The chain recombines TRBV28 with TRBJ1-3; TRBD1 might be the D (6 bases). Germline lookup yields CDR1 MDHEN and CDR2 SYDVKM. CDR3 size: 14 residues. The V gene lost 7 bases and the J gene lost 8 bases, with 18 bases spanning the gap. The CDR3 protein is CASTTTGFSDTIYF. Written as DNA, the CDR3 is TGTGCCAGCACCACGACAGGATTTTCAGACACCATATATTTT.

The V gene is TRBV19, the J gene TRBJ1-4, with TRBD1 matching over 10 bases. V shed 2 bases and J 8 bases; nucleotides not matched to a gene: 8. This CDR3 is built from 16 residues. Germline loops: CDR1 LNHDA, CDR2 SQIVND (reference sequence). The CDR3 region is CASSISGGQGREKLFF. The CDR3 nucleotides are TGTGCCAGTAGTATATCCGGGGGACAGGGGCGGGAAAAACTGTTTTTT.

The chain is built from TRBV5-4 and TRBJ1-4; D remains ambiguous. V was clipped by 4 bases and J by 4 bases, with 14 bases between them. CDR3 length: 15 residues. CDR1 and CDR2 from the germline V gene are SGHNT and YYREEE (reference sequence). CDR3 amino acids: CASSGSGQFNEKLFF. CDR3 DNA: TGTGCCAGCAGCGGAAGTGGGCAGTTTAATGAAAAACTGTTTTTT.

This clone was counted once. The rearrangement uses TRBV10-3 and TRBJ1-3; D is undetermined. Germline CDR1 ENHRY, CDR2 SYGVKD. The CDR3 totals 15 residues. V was clipped by 4 bases and J by 4 bases, with 14 bases between them. CDR3 in DNA: TGTGCCATCAGTGGGGAAAGGGCGGGCGGAAACACCATATATTTT. Its protein is CAISGERAGGNTIYF.

This rearrangement joins TRBV3-1 (or the pseudogene TRBV3-2) to TRBJ1-1; the D is unclear. The CDR3 runs to 14 residues. Deletions cut 1 base from V and 1 base from J, with 7 bases between. CDR1 and CDR2 from the germline V gene are LGHDT and YNNKEL (reference sequence). The CDR3 DNA follows: TGTGCCAGCAGCCAAGCGGCGGGGAACACTGAAGCTTTCTTT. It is translated as CASSQAAGNTEAFF.

On this clone: A junction end diverges from the germline sequence, so it may reflect a read error. This chain uses TRBV5-1 with TRBJ1-4; D ambiguous. Germline loops: CDR1 SGHRS, CDR2 YFSETQ. CDR3 size: 13 residues. CDR3 nucleotide sequence: TGCGCCAGCAGCTTGGGCGGAGTTGAAGAACTGTTTTTT. Protein product: CASSLGGVEELFF.

J is TRBJ1-2 and V is TRBV19; a weak D match, TRBD1 (6 bases). The CDR3 runs to 14 residues. Germline assignment: CDR1 LNHDA and CDR2 SQIVND (reference sequence). V was pared by 5 bases and J by 4 bases, with 14 bases between. CDR3 bases: TGTGCCAGTAGTCCTAATGGGGGCTTCTATGGCTACACCTTC. Its translation: CASSPNGGFYGYTF.

The chain combines TRBV7-2 with TRBJ1-2; TRBD1 matches at 7 bases. CDR1 and CDR2 from the germline V gene are SGHTA and FQGNSA. This CDR3 contains 15 residues. The J segment lost 2 bases and the V segment lost 3 bases, leaving 6 bases of the junction unmatched. The CDR3 DNA follows: TGTGCCAGCAGCTTTAAGATACAGGGGAACTATGGCTACACCTTC. Its translation is CASSFKIQGNYGYTF.

This clone was seen only once. The chain joins TRBV18 to TRBJ1-1; 9 positions match TRBD1. Germline CDR1 reads KGHSH; CDR2 reads LQKENI. V trimming: 6 bases; J trimming: 4 bases; junction bases outside the gene matches: 3. This CDR3 spans 13 amino acids. The CDR3 coding sequence is TGTGCCAGCTCGGGGGACAGGGCCACTGAAGCTTTCTTT. It is translated as CASSGDRATEAFF.

This CDR3 is CASSIPSGEQYF. CDR3 nucleotides: TGCGCCAGCAGTATACCCTCGGGGGAGCAGTACTTC. V usage is TRBV10-1 and J usage is TRBJ2-7, with D tentatively TRBD2 (5 bases). Germline CDR1 WNHNN, CDR2 SYGVQD (reference sequence). The CDR3 sequence is 12 residues long. V lost 5 bases and J lost 7, with 12 bases in between.

The chain links TRBV19 to TRBJ1-1, with D possibly TRBD1 on 5 matching bases. V was pared by 2 bases and J by 5 bases, with 9 bases between. CDR1 and CDR2 (germline): LNHDA, SQIVND (reference sequence). The CDR3 covers 13 residues. The CDR3 loop is CASSIKRGTEAFF. As DNA, the CDR3 is TGTGCCAGTAGTATAAAGCGGGGGACTGAAGCTTTCTTT. The whole variable domain, filled in from reference TRBV19 and TRBJ1-1, reads DGGITQSPKYLFRKEGQNVTLSCEQNLNHDAMYWYRQDPGQGLRLIYYSQIVNDFQKGDIAEGYSVSREKKESFPLTVTSAQKNPTAFYLCASSIKRGTEAFFGQGTRLTVV.